The 14 T cell receptor beta chains given below trace back to one sample, sequenced in a study of siplizumab effects on memory and regulatory T cells (dated by TCRdb to the late 2010s). Libraries were constructed by the immunoSEQ multiplex PCR assay. Drawn from immuneACCESS, this table holds only the in-frame rearrangements with V and J called that TCRdb kept. Clones are partly lost; checked studies trace under half to an unresolved V gene and leave the rest unexplained. A total of about 120,000 clones appear in this sample, roughly 94% of them only once. In total, the top ten clones hold 1.5% to 2% of the sample. Material: non-Treg CD4+ T cells sorted from blood. In the paper's terms, the cell subset or site label means: FACS-sorted unstimulated CD4+ non-regulatory T cells. These receptors came from a human donor in good health.

V and J are TRBV6-5 and TRBJ1-1; D not resolved. The CDR3 is 13 residues long. Germline assignment: CDR1 MNHEY and CDR2 SVGAGI. Trimming left V 4 bases short and J 4 bases short, with 10 bases between. The CDR3 loop is CASSSTGITEAFF. The CDR3 DNA reads as TGTGCCAGCAGTTCGACCGGGATCACTGAAGCTTTCTTT.

There are a few counts of this clone. V gene TRBV7-9 combines with J gene TRBJ1-2; the D is unclear. Germline CDR1 is SEHNR and CDR2 is FQNEAQ (reference sequence). CDR3 length equals 15 residues. The V end was cut by 2 bases, the J end by 4 bases, with 14 bases between. CDR3 in DNA: TGTGCCAGCAGCTTATCCGAGGGAATCGCCTATGGCTACACCTTC. Amino acid sequence: CASSLSEGIAYGYTF.

The chain couples TRBV25-1 to TRBJ1-2; TRBD1 is a possible D gene (6 bases). This CDR3 contains 16 residues. The V gene lost 1 base and the J gene lost 0 bases, with 12 bases spanning the gap. Germline-derived CDR1 and CDR2 are MGHDK and SYGVNS. This chain's CDR3 is CASSELGGTSNYGYTF. The CDR3 DNA reads as TGTGCCAGCAGTGAATTGGGAGGGACATCTAACTATGGCTACACCTTC.

The V and J genes are TRBV6-5 and TRBJ1-2; D call uncertain. CDR3 length equals 14 residues. Per germline, CDR1 MNHEY and CDR2 SVGAGI. Between the trimmed V and J ends, which lost 6 bases and 5 bases, there was a span of 16 bases. This CDR3 is CASRPARDLYGYTF. CDR3 DNA: TGTGCCAGCAGGCCGGCCCGTGACTTGTATGGCTACACCTTC.

The CDR3 bases are TGTGCCACCGGGGCTCTTGAGACCTACGAGCAGTACTTC. Protein: CATGALETYEQYF. The rearrangement links TRBV10-3 to TRBJ2-7; either TRBD1 or TRBD2 may fit D (5 bases each). Germline V lookup: CDR1 ENHRY, CDR2 SYGVKD. Trimming shortened V by 10 bases and J by 2 bases, and 15 bases separated the two germline ends. The CDR3 is 13 residues long.

The V and J genes are TRBV10-3 and TRBJ2-1; D unresolved. The CDR3 runs 13 residues. The germline gives CDR1 ENHRY, CDR2 SYGVKD. This CDR3 reads CSCGVGSYNEQFF. The CDR3, as DNA: TGTTCCTGTGGGGTAGGCTCCTACAATGAGCAGTTCTTC.

The genes are TRBV6-5 and TRBJ2-7; possibly TRBD1 for D (5 bases). V shed 0 bases and J shed 2 bases, with 11 bases lying between them. Germline CDR1 reads MNHEY; CDR2 reads SVGAGI. The CDR3 is 15 amino acids. CDR3 sequence: CASSYSGAGPYEQYF. DNA for the CDR3: TGTGCCAGCAGTTACTCAGGGGCAGGCCCCTACGAGCAGTACTTC.

The rearrangement joins TRBV5-1 to TRBJ1-2, with 9 bases fitting TRBD1. The V gene's germline CDR1 is SGHRS and CDR2 YFSETQ. V was pared by 5 bases and J by 3 bases, with 2 bases of the junction left unmatched. The CDR3 runs to 13 residues. The CDR3 sequence: CASSTGGDYGYTF. CDR3 bases: TGCGCCAGCAGTACAGGGGGCGACTATGGCTACACCTTC. The full variable domain, with the rest looked up from reference TRBV5-1 and TRBJ1-2, is KAGVTQTPRYLIKTRGQQVTLSCSPISGHRSVSWYQQTPGQGLQFLFEYFSETQRNKGNFPGRFSGRQFSNSRSEMNVSTLELGDSALYLCASSTGGDYGYTFGSGTRLTVV.

This chain joins TRBV29-1 and TRBJ2-2; 10 bases map to TRBD2. The CDR3 runs 15 residues. V dropped 6 bases and J dropped 3; count of bases not matched to a gene: 7. Looked up from germline, CDR1 is SQVTM and CDR2 is ANQGSEA. The CDR3 region is CSVATSGKDTGELFF. CDR3 DNA sequence: TGCAGCGTGGCCACTAGCGGGAAGGACACCGGGGAGCTGTTTTTT.

This clone was counted a single time. Distinct nucleotide sequences in the sample also encode this CDR3. The chain couples TRBV7-2 to TRBJ2-3; no clear D gene. Germline CDR1 and CDR2: SGHTA and FQGNSA. The length of the CDR3 is 11 residues. Trimming cost V 5 bases and J 6 bases, with 6 bases left between them. The CDR3 DNA sequence: TGTGCCAGCAGCCTGCTTGATACGCAGTATTTT. Its translation: CASSLLDTQYF.

The chain joins TRBV5-1 to TRBJ2-7; 8 positions agree with TRBD2. Trimming removed 5 bases from V and 3 bases from J; junction bases left unmatched: 7. The CDR3 consists of 14 residues. Germline-derived CDR1 and CDR2 are SGHRS and YFSETQ. CDR3 sequence reads: CASRRRGAHYEQYF. DNA for the CDR3: TGCGCCAGCAGACGGCGGGGGGCTCACTACGAGCAGTACTTC.

The V gene is TRBV9, the J gene TRBJ1-6, with D perhaps TRBD1 (5 bases). The V and J ends lost 6 bases and 6 bases respectively, with 13 bases between them. CDR3 length: 14 amino acids. Germline loops: CDR1 SGDLS, CDR2 YYNGEE. This CDR3 is CASTHSGGNSPLHF. The CDR3 nucleotides are TGTGCCAGCACTCACTCGGGGGGTAATTCACCCCTCCACTTT.

The CDR3 DNA follows: TGTGCCAGCAGCGTAGAGGCGGGAGTAGGCTACGAGCAGTACTTC. This encodes CASSVEAGVGYEQYF. The V gene is TRBV9, the J gene TRBJ2-7, with TRBD2 identical over 7 bases. The V and J ends lost 0 bases and 3 bases, in that order; junction bases with no gene match: 6. Germline V gene data show CDR1 as SGDLS and CDR2 as YYNGEE. This CDR3 has 15 residues.

This chain links TRBV7-2 with TRBJ2-1; possible D gene TRBD2, 5 bases. This CDR3 has 13 residues. Germline V gene data show CDR1 as SGHTA and CDR2 as FQGNSA. The V end was cut by 7 bases, the J end by 5 bases, with 12 bases between. CDR3 nucleotide sequence: TGTGCCAGCAATATCGGGCGGGACAATGAGCAGTTCTTC. This sequence encodes CASNIGRDNEQFF.